These 26 T cell receptor beta chains share one sample of origin, sequenced in a study of T cells after yellow fever vaccination. TCRdb re-called the 5' RACE reads with MiXCR, one entry per CDR3 protein. Of approximately 580,000 distinct CDR3 sequences listed, roughly a sixth are singletons. This sample comprised PBMCs, obtained 5 days after the first yellow fever vaccination. The receptors originated from a man aged 18-30 years who received the YFV17D yellow fever vaccine.

J is TRBJ1-1 and V is TRBV20-1; D is ambiguous. V lost 0 bases and J 3 bases, leaving 20 bases between the germline ends. Germline V gives CDR1 DFQATT, CDR2 SNEGSKA (reference sequence). CDR3 length: 17 amino acids. The DNA for the CDR3 is TGCAGTGCTAGAGAGACCCTGACTGGGTTCCGGGACACTGAAGCTTTCTTT. This gives the protein CSARETLTGFRDTEAFF.

The chain carries TRBV29-1 and TRBJ1-1; weak D call: TRBD1 (5 bases). V dropped 3 bases and J dropped 3 bases, with 11 bases sitting between them. In germline, CDR1 is SQVTM, CDR2 ANQGSEA. The CDR3 spans 13 residues. CDR3 coding DNA: TGCAGCGTTGACAGGGAATGGGACACTGAAGCTTTCTTT. Its protein is CSVDREWDTEAFF.

The CDR3 loop reads CASRRQRSGTGYNSPLHF. DNA for the CDR3: TGTGCCAGCAGGCGCCAACGATCCGGGACAGGCTATAATTCACCCCTCCACTTT. This chain links TRBV6-1 with TRBJ1-6, with 8 positions matching TRBD1. Germline trimming cut 6 bases from V and 3 bases from J; bases unmatched to any gene: 13. The germline gives CDR1 MNHNS, CDR2 SASEGT. CDR3 length: 18 amino acids.

CDR3 sequence (DNA): TGTGCTAGTGGTTTGGCGGGAAACACTGAAGCTTTCTTT. It codes for CASGLAGNTEAFF. The chain links TRBV12-5 to TRBJ1-1; D uncertain. The CDR3 is made up of 13 amino acids. The germline gives CDR1 LGHNT, CDR2 FRNRAP. Trimming shortened V by 1 base and J by 2 bases, and 5 bases separated the two germline ends.

This clonotype has only a few counts. The rearrangement joins TRBV7-3 to TRBJ2-1; D uncertain. Trimming cost V 1 base and J 5 bases, with 21 bases left between them. Germline CDR1 and CDR2: SGHTA and FQGTGA. The CDR3 runs to 18 residues. DNA for the CDR3: TGTGCCAGCAGCTTAATAGGGCCGGTTGAAAAAATAGACAATGAGCAGTTCTTC. Translated: CASSLIGPVEKIDNEQFF.

V usage is TRBV27 and J usage is TRBJ2-1; D is tentatively TRBD1 or TRBD2 (5 bases each). With 3 bases removed from V and 7 bases from J, the gap between germline ends came to 16 bases. The CDR3 consists of 15 residues. CDR1 MNHEY and CDR2 SMNVEV come from the germline V gene (reference sequence). DNA of the CDR3: TGTGCCAGCAGTTTGGGGACCCTGGTGGTTAATGAGCAGTTCTTC. Translation: CASSLGTLVVNEQFF.

This clonotype was detected ten times or more. The chain carries TRBV7-8 and TRBJ1-2; 8 nucleotides match TRBD1. Losses at the gene ends were 4 bases for V and 8 bases for J; bases not matched to a gene: 9. The CDR3 covers 14 residues. Germline V gene lookup returns CDR1 SGHVS and CDR2 FQNEAQ. CDR3 sequence (DNA): TGTGCCAGCAGCTCCGGACAGGGAGTGGACGGCTACACCTTC. As protein: CASSSGQGVDGYTF. Together with reference TRBV7-8 and TRBJ1-2, the CDR3 gives the full variable domain: GAGVSQSPRYKVAKRGQDVALRCDPISGHVSLFWYQQALGQGPEFLTYFQNEAQLDKSGLPSDRFFAERPEGSVSTLKIQRTQQEDSAVYLCASSSGQGVDGYTFGSGTRLTVV.

J is TRBJ2-3 and V is TRBV7-3; TRBD2 matches 7 bases. Germline V gene data show CDR1 as SGHTA and CDR2 as FQGTGA. The length of the CDR3 is 17 residues. V was pared by 2 bases and J by 0 bases, with 8 bases of the junction left unmatched. The CDR3 nucleotides are TGTGCCAGCAGCTTATTCGATGGACTAGGGAGCACAGATACGCAGTATTTT. This gives the protein CASSLFDGLGSTDTQYF.

The V call is TRBV19, the J call TRBJ2-3; D uncertain. This CDR3 is 13 amino acids long. Trimming stripped 4 bases from V and 2 bases from J, with 7 bases between. CDR1 is LNHDA, CDR2 SQIVND, per germline (reference sequence). The DNA of the CDR3 is TGTGCCAGTAGTACTACGTTCACAGATACGCAGTATTTT. Protein sequence: CASSTTFTDTQYF.

The J gene is TRBJ2-2, the V gene TRBV18; D not certain. V dropped 4 bases and J dropped 1 base, with 7 bases sitting between them. This CDR3 contains 14 residues. Germline-derived CDR1 and CDR2 are KGHSH and LQKENI. In DNA, the CDR3 is TGTGCCAGCTCACAACAGCAGAACACCGGGGAGCTGTTTTTT. Translation: CASSQQQNTGELFF.

This clonotype was counted a few times. The chain links TRBV19 to TRBJ2-1, with TRBD1 as a possible D gene (5 bases). This CDR3 region has 15 residues. The ends were cut back, 3 bases at V and 4 bases at J, with 13 bases in the middle. Per germline, CDR1 LNHDA and CDR2 SQIVND (reference sequence). This CDR3 reads CASSIPDSLYNEQFF. The CDR3 nucleotides are TGTGCCAGTAGTATCCCCGACAGTTTATACAATGAGCAGTTCTTC.

This sequence joins TRBV5-1 and TRBJ1-6; the match to TRBD1 covers 7 bases. With V trimmed by 4 bases and J by 9 bases, 7 bases remained unmatched. Germline lookup yields CDR1 SGHRS and CDR2 YFSETQ. The CDR3 is 14 amino acids. In DNA form, the CDR3 reads TGCGCCAGCAGCGAGGAACGGGACAGTTCACCCCTCCACTTT. Translated, it gives CASSEERDSSPLHF. Full variable domain (outside the CDR3, taken from reference TRBV5-1 and TRBJ1-6): KAGVTQTPRYLIKTRGQQVTLSCSPISGHRSVSWYQQTPGQGLQFLFEYFSETQRNKGNFPGRFSGRQFSNSRSEMNVSTLELGDSALYLCASSEERDSSPLHFGNGTRLTVT.

This clonotype was counted between two and nine times. The J gene is TRBJ2-1, the V gene TRBV19; perhaps TRBD2 as D (6 bases). This CDR3 spans 13 amino acids. The germline CDR1 and CDR2 sequences are LNHDA and SQIVND (reference sequence). Trimming pared 10 bases from V and 6 bases from J, leaving 16 bases between. The CDR3 protein is CATLGPGGNEQFF. In DNA, the CDR3 is TGTGCCACCCTCGGACCCGGGGGCAATGAGCAGTTCTTC.

This chain links TRBV9 with TRBJ1-6; the D gene is possibly TRBD1 (5 bases). Germline CDR1 SGDLS, CDR2 YYNGEE. V was trimmed by 2 bases and J by 8 bases, leaving 11 bases between them. This CDR3 has 14 residues. The CDR3 spells CASSVGRGDSPLHF. Written as DNA, the CDR3 is TGTGCCAGCAGCGTTGGACGGGGCGATTCACCCCTCCACTTT.

This clonotype showed up just a few times. This chain connects TRBV12-3 or TRBV12-4 to TRBJ2-3; D is unresolved. The CDR3 runs 13 residues. Trimming took off 0 bases at V and 2 bases at J, with 3 bases between the two ends. The CDR3 protein is CASSLAHTDTQYF. CDR3 nucleotides: TGTGCCAGCAGTTTAGCGCACACAGATACGCAGTATTTT.

Only a few counts were recorded for this clonotype. The CDR3 loop reads CASSFRDGAPDTQYF. The CDR3 nucleotides are TGTGCCAGCAGCTTTCGGGACGGGGCACCCGATACGCAGTATTTT. This chain uses TRBV5-5 with TRBJ2-3; D tentatively fits TRBD1 or TRBD2 (5 bases each). Per the germline V gene, CDR1 is SGHKS and CDR2 is YYEKEE (reference sequence). V gave up 2 bases and J gave up 6 bases, with 16 bases separating them. The CDR3 totals 15 residues.

This clonotype was counted between two and nine times. The genes are TRBV5-1 and TRBJ2-7; 12 bases align to TRBD2. Germline V gene sequence: CDR1 SGHRS, CDR2 YFSETQ. The CDR3 covers 17 residues. The ends lost 3 bases at V and 1 base at J; junction bases unmatched: 8. Here the CDR3 reads CASSSWTSGVASYEQYF. CDR3 nucleotides: TGCGCCAGCAGCTCCTGGACTAGCGGGGTCGCTTCCTACGAGCAGTACTTC.

The chain couples TRBV6-2 or TRBV6-3 to TRBJ2-7; D is unclear. V lost 8 bases to trimming and J lost 2 bases, with 10 bases between them. This CDR3 is 12 amino acids long. The germline V gene has CDR1 MNHEY and CDR2 SVGEGT. The CDR3 DNA reads as TGTGCCAGCGCCATGAACACCTACGAGCAGTACGTC. Translation: CASAMNTYEQYV.

The chain recombines TRBV12-3 or TRBV12-4 with TRBJ2-3, with TRBD2 matching over 12 bases. This CDR3 region has 16 residues. The J segment lost 2 bases and the V segment lost 4 bases, leaving 4 bases of the junction unmatched. The CDR3, as DNA: TGTGCCAGCAGTTCCGGACTAGCGGGGAACACAGATACGCAGTATTTT. This translates into CASSSGLAGNTDTQYF.

The chain links TRBV18 to TRBJ2-5; D call uncertain. The V end lost 3 bases, the J end lost 1 base, and 15 bases lay between the germline ends. Per the germline V gene, CDR1 is KGHSH and CDR2 is LQKENI. This CDR3 is built from 16 residues. CDR3 DNA: TGTGCCAGCTCACCTTGGGCAGGAAGTGGCCAAGAGACCCAGTACTTC. Encoded protein: CASSPWAGSGQETQYF.

This clonotype was seen a few times. The chain couples TRBV7-9 to TRBJ2-7, with no clear D. The germline gives CDR1 SEHNR, CDR2 FQNEAQ (reference sequence). The CDR3 runs to 12 residues. Trimming took off 4 bases at V and 3 bases at J, with 7 bases between the two ends. CDR3 DNA: TGTGCCAGCAGCTGGAACTACTACGAGCAGTACTTC. Encoded protein: CASSWNYYEQYF.

A few counts support this clonotype. This sequence joins TRBV20-1 and TRBJ2-7, with D perhaps TRBD1 (6 bases). CDR1 and CDR2 (germline): DFQATT, SNEGSKA (reference sequence). The CDR3 covers 13 residues. Trimming took off 6 bases at V and 4 bases at J, with 16 bases between the two ends. Written as DNA, the CDR3 is TGCAGTGCAAAAAAGACAGGAGATTACGAGCAGTACTTC. Encoded protein: CSAKKTGDYEQYF.

Comments on this clonotype: Mismatch with germline at one junction end may stem from a read error. This chain joins TRBV2 and TRBJ2-3; no clear D. CDR3 length: 17 residues. Looked up from germline, CDR1 is SNHLY and CDR2 is FYNNEI. The CDR3 bases are TGTGCGAGCATGGGTCCATTTCTCATGACTAGCACAGATACGCAGTATTTT. It specifies CASMGPFLMTSTDTQYF.

There are many counts of this clonotype. This rearrangement joins TRBV12-3 or TRBV12-4 to TRBJ1-1, with D maybe TRBD1 (5 bases). Trimming removed 5 bases from V and 0 bases from J, with 13 bases in between. The CDR3 sequence is 15 residues long. CDR3: CASSPRWGLNTEAFF. In DNA form, the CDR3 reads TGTGCCAGCAGTCCACGTTGGGGACTGAACACTGAAGCTTTCTTT.

This chain connects TRBV10-3 to TRBJ1-1; 9 nucleotides line up with TRBD1. The germline V gene has CDR1 ENHRY and CDR2 SYGVKD. The CDR3 is 15 amino acids. V shed 2 bases and J 4 bases; nucleotides not matched to a gene: 5. CDR3 protein: CAISERGQGGTEAFF. For the CDR3, the DNA is TGTGCCATCAGTGAGCGGGGACAGGGCGGCACTGAAGCTTTCTTT.

The chain employs TRBV15 and TRBJ1-4; D is uncertain. Between the trimmed V and J ends, which lost 0 bases and 5 bases, there was a span of 7 bases. This CDR3 is 14 amino acids long. The V gene's germline CDR1 is LNHNV and CDR2 YYDKDF (reference sequence). CDR3 region: CATSRDGGNEKLFF. The CDR3 DNA sequence: TGTGCCACCAGCAGAGACGGAGGGAATGAAAAACTGTTTTTT.